The text below deals with one T cell receptor beta chain. Two consecutive negative NP/OP PCR tests, clearance, or resolved symptoms defined Cohort 3 recovery. With 8 bases removed from V and 0 bases from J, the gap between germline ends came to 11 bases. The CDR3 spans 14 residues. Germline values: CDR1 MNHEY, CDR2 SVGAGI. TCRdb's table, derived via immunoSEQ multiplex PCR, lists solely in-frame clones and lacks some. The sample contains around 400,000 clones, over 85% of which appear only once. The sample originates from a study of blood T cell repertoires in COVID-19. This sequence joins TRBV6-5 and TRBJ1-5, with D possibly matching TRBD1 (5 bases). The sequenced sample was PBMCs or T cells enriched from blood (not recorded which). The sequence came from a woman in her 30s who had recovered from COVID-19. This chain's CDR3 is CASVSGYSNQPQHF. CDR3 nucleotides: TGTGCCAGCGTGTCAGGGTATAGCAATCAGCCCCAGCATTTT.